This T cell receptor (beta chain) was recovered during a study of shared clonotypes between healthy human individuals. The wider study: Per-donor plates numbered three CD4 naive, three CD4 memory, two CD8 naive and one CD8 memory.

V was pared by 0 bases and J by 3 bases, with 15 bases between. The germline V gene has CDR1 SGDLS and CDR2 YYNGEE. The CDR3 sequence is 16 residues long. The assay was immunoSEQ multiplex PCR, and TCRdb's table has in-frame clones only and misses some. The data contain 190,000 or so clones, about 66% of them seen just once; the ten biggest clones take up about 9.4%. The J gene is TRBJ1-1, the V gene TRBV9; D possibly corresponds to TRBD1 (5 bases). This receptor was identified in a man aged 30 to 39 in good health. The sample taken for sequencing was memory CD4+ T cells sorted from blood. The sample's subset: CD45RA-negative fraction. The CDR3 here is CASSVGVGQGDTEAFF. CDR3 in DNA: TGTGCCAGCAGCGTAGGGGTTGGGCAGGGTGACACTGAAGCTTTCTTT.